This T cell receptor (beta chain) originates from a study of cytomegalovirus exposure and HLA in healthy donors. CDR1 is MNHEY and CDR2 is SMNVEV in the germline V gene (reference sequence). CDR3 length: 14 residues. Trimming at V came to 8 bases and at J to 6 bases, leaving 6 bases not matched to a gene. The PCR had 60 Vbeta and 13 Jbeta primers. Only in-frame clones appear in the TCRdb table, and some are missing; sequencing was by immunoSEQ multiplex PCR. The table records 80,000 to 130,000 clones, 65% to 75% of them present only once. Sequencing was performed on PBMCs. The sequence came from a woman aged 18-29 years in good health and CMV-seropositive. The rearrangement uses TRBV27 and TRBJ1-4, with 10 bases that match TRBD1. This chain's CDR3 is CASRDRGYHEKLFF. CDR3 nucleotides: TGTGCCAGCCGGGACAGGGGATATCATGAAAAACTGTTTTTT.